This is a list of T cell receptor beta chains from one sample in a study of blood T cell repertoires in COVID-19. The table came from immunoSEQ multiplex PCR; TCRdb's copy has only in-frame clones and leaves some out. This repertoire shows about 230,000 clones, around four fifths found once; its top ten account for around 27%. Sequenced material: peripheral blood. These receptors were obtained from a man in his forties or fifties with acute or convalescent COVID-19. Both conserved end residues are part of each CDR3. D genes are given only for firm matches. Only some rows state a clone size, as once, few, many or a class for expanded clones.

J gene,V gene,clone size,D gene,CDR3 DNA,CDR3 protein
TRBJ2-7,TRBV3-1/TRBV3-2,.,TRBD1,TGTGCCAGCAGCATCCCCGGGACAGGGAACTACGAGCAGTACTTC,CASSIPGTGNYEQYF
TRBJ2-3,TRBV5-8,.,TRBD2,TGTGCCAGCAGCTTGGTGACTAGCGGGCCAGACACAGATACGCAGTATTTT,CASSLVTSGPDTDTQYF
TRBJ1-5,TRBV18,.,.,TGTGCCAGCTCTCCTGACAGAAGCAATCAGCCCCAGCATTTT,CASSPDRSNQPQHF
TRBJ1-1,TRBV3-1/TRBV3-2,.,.,TGTGCCAGCAGCCTTTCCGGCGGGCATTTACTGAACACTGAAGCTTTCTTT,CASSLSGGHLLNTEAFF
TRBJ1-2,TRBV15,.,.,TGTGCCACCAGCAGGCCGACAGACTTCTATGGCTACACCTTC,CATSRPTDFYGYTF
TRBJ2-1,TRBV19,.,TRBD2,TGTGCCAGTAGTATAGGGGCGGGAGAGGAACGGGCCAATGAGCAGTTCTTC,CASSIGAGEERANEQFF
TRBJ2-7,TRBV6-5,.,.,TGTGCCAGCAGTTCTTACATCCGGAGCTCCTACGAGCAGTACTTC,CASSSYIRSSYEQYF
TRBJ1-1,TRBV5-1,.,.,TGCGCCAGCAGCACACTAAATGGACAGTTCGATGAAGCTTTCTTT,CASSTLNGQFDEAFF
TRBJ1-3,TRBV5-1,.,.,TGCGCCAGCAGTACGGGACTGCACCCCTACACCATATATTTT,CASSTGLHPYTIYF
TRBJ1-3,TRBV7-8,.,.,TGTGCCAGCGGCAGGACTGAGAGGGGAAACACCATATATTTT,CASGRTERGNTIYF
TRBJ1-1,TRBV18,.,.,TGTGCCAGCTCACCGCAGGGGAGACACACTGAAGCTTTCTTT,CASSPQGRHTEAFF
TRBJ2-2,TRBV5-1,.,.,TGCGCCAGCAGCTTGGGTGGCTCCGGGGAGCTGTTTTTT,CASSLGGSGELFF
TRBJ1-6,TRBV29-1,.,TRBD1,TGCAGCGTTGGGGACAGCGATTCACCCCTCCACTTT,CSVGDSDSPLHF
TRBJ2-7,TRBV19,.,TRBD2,TGTGCCAGTAGCGACGGGACTAGCGCCCGAAGCGAGCAGTACTTC,CASSDGTSARSEQYF
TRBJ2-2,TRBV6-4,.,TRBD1,TGTGCCAGCAGCCCCGGACAGGGGAACACCGGGGAGCTGTTTTTT,CASSPGQGNTGELFF
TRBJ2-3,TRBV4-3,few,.,TGCGCCAGCAGCCAAGGGAGTTTCAGCACAGATACGCAGTATTTT,CASSQGSFSTDTQYF
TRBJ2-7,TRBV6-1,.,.,TGTGCCAGCAGTGAAGTACCAGGCCATACCTACGAGCAGTACTTC,CASSEVPGHTYEQYF
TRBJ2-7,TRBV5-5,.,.,TGTGCCACCCGCCGTCCAGGGTCCGACGAGCAGTACTTC,CATRRPGSDEQYF
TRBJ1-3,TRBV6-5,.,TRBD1,TGTGCCAGCAGATCCGGGACAGCTACTGGAAACACCATATATTTT,CASRSGTATGNTIYF
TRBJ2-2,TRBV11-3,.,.,TGTGCCAGCAGCCCCCGACTAGTCCCCGGGGAGCTGTTTTTT,CASSPRLVPGELFF
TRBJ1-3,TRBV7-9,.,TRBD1,TGTGCCAGCAGCCGTTTGGACAGGGGGTATGGAAACACCATATATTTT,CASSRLDRGYGNTIYF
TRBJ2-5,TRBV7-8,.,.,TGTGCCAGCAGCTTAGTACAGAGCCTAGAGACCCAGTACTTC,CASSLVQSLETQYF
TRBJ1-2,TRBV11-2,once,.,TGTGCCAGCAGCTTAGGTTACGGGTTGGGTGGCTACACCTTC,CASSLGYGLGGYTF
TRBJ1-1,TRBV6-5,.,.,TGTGCCAGCAGGCGTACAGGAGTAGGGGAAGCTTTCTTT,CASRRTGVGEAFF
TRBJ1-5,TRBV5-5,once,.,TGTGCCAGCAGCCTACCGGGCGGGGGCAGGGGCAATCAGCCCCAGCATTTT,CASSLPGGGRGNQPQHF